Listed here are 6 T cell receptor beta chains from one sample, sequenced in a study of blood T cell repertoires in COVID-19. Method: immunoSEQ multiplex PCR; TCRdb's copy keeps in-frame clones and lacks some. The sample has about 86,000 clones; around 82% are singletons. Sequencing was carried out using peripheral blood. These receptors came from a woman older than 75 with acute or convalescent COVID-19.

This clone occurred a few times. This CDR3 is also generated by other DNA sequences in the sample. J is TRBJ2-1 and V is TRBV7-9; 7 nucleotides align to TRBD2. CDR1 and CDR2 from the germline V gene are SEHNR and FQNEAQ (reference sequence). V lost 1 base to trimming and J lost 6 bases; unmatched junction nucleotides: 0. This CDR3 region has 13 residues. CDR3 sequence reads: CASSLVAGNEQFF. In nucleotides, the CDR3 is TGTGCCAGCAGCTTAGTAGCGGGCAATGAGCAGTTCTTC.

The rearrangement uses TRBV7-3 and TRBJ2-7; D perhaps matches TRBD2 (5 bases). In germline, CDR1 is SGHTA, CDR2 FQGTGA. The CDR3 covers 12 residues. V lost 5 bases and J 7 bases, leaving 12 bases between the germline ends. The CDR3 loop is CASSPAPGEQYF. The CDR3 DNA sequence: TGTGCCAGCAGCCCGGCCCCGGGGGAGCAGTACTTC.

This rearrangement joins TRBV5-1 to TRBJ2-2; a possible D gene is TRBD1 (5 bases). There are 14 residues in the CDR3. Between the trimmed V and J ends, which lost 1 base and 3 bases, there was a span of 7 bases. Looked up from germline, CDR1 is SGHRS and CDR2 is YFSETQ. CDR3: CASSLIGDTGELFF. CDR3 nucleotides: TGCGCCAGCAGCTTGATAGGGGACACCGGGGAGCTGTTTTTT. The entire variable domain, with the rest obtained from reference TRBV5-1 and TRBJ2-2, is as follows: KAGVTQTPRYLIKTRGQQVTLSCSPISGHRSVSWYQQTPGQGLQFLFEYFSETQRNKGNFPGRFSGRQFSNSRSEMNVSTLELGDSALYLCASSLIGDTGELFFGEGSRLTVL.

The chain links TRBV3-1 (or the pseudogene TRBV3-2) to TRBJ1-5; D might be TRBD1 (5 bases). Germline CDR1 reads LGHDT; CDR2 reads YNNKEL (reference sequence). The CDR3 runs 16 residues. Trimming removed 0 bases from V and 6 bases from J, with 15 bases in between. As DNA, the CDR3 is TGTGCCAGCAGCCAAGAGTTCGGGGCGGGGCCTCAGCCCCAGCATTTT. Protein product: CASSQEFGAGPQPQHF.

This rearrangement joins TRBV28 to TRBJ1-2; D unclear. The germline V gene has CDR1 MDHEN and CDR2 SYDVKM. V was shortened by 2 bases and J by 2 bases, with 9 bases between the two germline ends. There are 14 residues in the CDR3. In DNA form, the CDR3 reads TGTGCCAGCAGTTTAGGAGGGAAGAACTATGGCTACACCTTC. This translates into CASSLGGKNYGYTF.

The chain carries TRBV19 and TRBJ2-5; D is unresolved. The germline V gene encodes CDR1 LNHDA and CDR2 SQIVND (reference sequence). V gave up 8 bases and J gave up 2 bases, with 12 bases separating them. The CDR3 runs to 13 residues. In DNA form, the CDR3 reads TGTGCCAGTTCCGGGTCCTCACAAGAGACCCAGTACTTC. Translation gives CASSGSSQETQYF.